This note documents a single T cell receptor beta chain sequence. The antigen remains undetermined. The PCR was carried out with 60 Vbeta primers and 13 Jbeta primers. The method was immunoSEQ multiplex PCR; TCRdb's version includes in-frame clones alone and lacks a portion of them. The repertoire has some 120,000 clones, approximately 9.4% of them found once; the top ten carry roughly 3.1%. The data stem from a study of cytomegalovirus exposure and HLA in healthy donors. Study observations and caveats: The authors later found TCR association rates varying by HLA locus, with DRB1 most and HLA-C fewest.

The specimen sequenced was PBMCs. The clonotype originates from a man younger than 45 in good health and CMV-seronegative.

CDR3 sequence: CASSQDQGDTQYF. In DNA, the CDR3 is TGCGCCAGCAGCCAAGACCAGGGTGATACGCAGTATTTT. This rearrangement joins TRBV4-1 to TRBJ2-3, with D possibly matching TRBD1 (5 bases). Trimming took off 0 bases at V and 6 bases at J, with 7 bases between the two ends. The CDR3 loop spans 13 amino acids. Germline V CDR1 and CDR2: MGHRA, YSYEKL.